This passage covers 13 T cell receptor beta chains from one sample sequenced in a study of preoperative IRX-2 immunotherapy in early breast cancer. TCRdb keeps only in-frame clones here, not all; method: immunoSEQ multiplex PCR. This table has 35,000 to 45,000 clones, 77% appearing once. The sample's treatment: preoperative locoregional IRX-2 cytokine immunotherapy. This sample comprised tumor tissue, obtained after IRX-2 immunotherapy. These receptors were collected from a human donor with breast cancer.

The chain has TRBV5-1 and TRBJ2-5; tentative D call: TRBD2 (7 bases). The CDR3 is 16 amino acids. Germline-derived CDR1 and CDR2 are SGHRS and YFSETQ. The V and J ends lost 2 bases and 2 bases respectively, with 16 bases between them. DNA of the CDR3: TGCGCCAGCAGCTTTGGGGGGGCTAGCCGACAAGAGACCCAGTACTTC. It is translated as CASSFGGASRQETQYF.

The chain recombines TRBV30 with TRBJ1-4, with unresolved D. This CDR3 spans 13 amino acids. V lost 3 bases and J lost 8, with 13 bases in between. Germline CDR1 GTSNPN, CDR2 SVGIG (reference sequence). The CDR3 DNA reads as TGTGCCTGGAGAAGGGATCGGTGGGAAAAACTGTTTTTT. This translates into CAWRRDRWEKLFF.

This clone was found once. V and J are TRBV7-1 and TRBJ2-3; 9 positions agree with TRBD2. TRBV7-1 is designated an ORF whose function remains uncertain. Trimming took 8 bases from V and 2 from J; bases not matched to a gene: 8. There are 15 residues in the CDR3. CDR3 region: CASSLAGGPTDTQYF. The CDR3 nucleotides read TGTGCCAGCTCTTTGGCGGGAGGGCCCACAGATACGCAGTATTTT.

The chain joins TRBV6-8 to TRBJ2-7, with 8 bases that match TRBD2. Germline CDR1 is MNHGY and CDR2 is SAAAGT. V lost 5 bases, J lost 2 bases, and 8 bases stayed unmatched. The CDR3 is made up of 15 amino acids. CDR3 in DNA: TGTGCCAGCAGTCACGGGGGGGGAGGTCCCTACGAGCAGTACTTC. It specifies CASSHGGGGPYEQYF.

The chain is built from TRBV6-8 and TRBJ2-3, with TRBD2 identical over 13 bases. With V trimmed by 6 bases and J by 0 bases, 9 bases remained unmatched. Germline V lookup: CDR1 MNHGY, CDR2 SAAAGT. The CDR3 has 18 amino acids. The CDR3 nucleotides are TGTGCCAGCAGCAACCGTAGACTAGCGGGGGGCAGCACAGATACGCAGTATTTT. Amino acids: CASSNRRLAGGSTDTQYF.

The rearrangement links TRBV6-8 to TRBJ2-5; D may be TRBD1 (7 bases). Germline assignment: CDR1 MNHGY and CDR2 SAAAGT. The CDR3 consists of 15 residues. V was cut by 10 bases and J by 2 bases, with 20 bases left in between. The CDR3 DNA reads TGTGCCATCGGAAGGGGGGACAGCGAACAAGAGACCCAGTACTTC. As protein: CAIGRGDSEQETQYF.

This clone came up a few times. The chain joins TRBV6-8 to TRBJ1-6; D is uncertain. Germline lookup yields CDR1 MNHGY and CDR2 SAAAGT. The V and J ends lost 5 bases and 6 bases respectively, with 11 bases between them. This CDR3 has 14 amino acids. The CDR3 loop reads CASSEQASNSPLHF. The CDR3 DNA follows: TGTGCCAGCAGTGAGCAGGCCAGTAATTCACCCCTCCACTTT.

This clone occurred many times. The chain carries TRBV6-1 and TRBJ1-4; the match to TRBD1 covers 7 bases. V lost 1 base, J lost 7 bases, and 3 bases stayed unmatched. Germline V lookup: CDR1 MNHNS, CDR2 SASEGT. CDR3 length equals 14 residues. CDR3 in amino acids: CASSEGTGTEKLFF. DNA for the CDR3: TGTGCCAGCAGTGAAGGGACAGGAACTGAAAAACTGTTTTTT.

The CDR3 coding sequence is TGTGCCAGCATCTCGGTCAGCGGGAGAGTAGATACGCAGTATTTT. Translated, it gives CASISVSGRVDTQYF. The chain carries TRBV6-8 and TRBJ2-3; 8 positions match TRBD2. This CDR3 has 15 amino acids. Germline loops: CDR1 MNHGY, CDR2 SAAAGT. The V gene end was trimmed by 7 bases and the J gene end by 5 bases; junction bases not matched to a gene: 11.

This chain uses TRBV11-3 with TRBJ1-4; D may be TRBD1 (5 bases). With 5 bases removed from V and 8 bases from J, the gap between germline ends came to 24 bases. This CDR3 contains 17 residues. CDR1 and CDR2 from the germline V gene are SGHNT and YENEEA. The CDR3 DNA follows: TGTGCCAGCAGCCATATCAGGAGGGGCCGTACGGAGGAAAAACTGTTTTTT. Encoded protein: CASSHIRRGRTEEKLFF.

The genes are TRBV19 and TRBJ2-3; D unresolved. Germline lookup yields CDR1 LNHDA and CDR2 SQIVND (reference sequence). V was trimmed by 3 bases and J by 4 bases, leaving 14 bases between them. This CDR3 contains 15 residues. This CDR3 reads CASSIGVATSDTQYF. DNA of the CDR3: TGTGCCAGTAGTATTGGGGTTGCGACCTCAGATACGCAGTATTTT.

The chain links TRBV10-1 to TRBJ1-3, with D unclear. The CDR3 contains 12 residues. The germline V gene has CDR1 WNHNN and CDR2 SYGVQD (reference sequence). Trimming took 6 bases from V and 3 from J, leaving 6 bases between them. CDR3 sequence: CASRVGGNTIYF. CDR3 coding DNA: TGCGCCAGCAGGGTAGGTGGAAACACCATATATTTT.

As DNA, the CDR3 is TGTGCCAGTAGTATCGGGCAGGGGCACAATGAGCAGTTCTTC. Its protein product is CASSIGQGHNEQFF. The chain carries TRBV19 and TRBJ2-1, with a possible D match to TRBD1 (6 bases). This CDR3 has 14 residues. Trimming removed 3 bases at V and 5 bases at J, with 11 bases between. CDR1 and CDR2 (germline): LNHDA, SQIVND (reference sequence).